This is a list of T cell receptor beta chains from one sample in a study of blood T cells in healthy people across ages. MiXCR, applied by TCRdb to the 5' RACE reads, yields one record per CDR3 protein. Among some 1,000,000 distinct CDR3 sequences, approximately 26% were seen once, and the ten largest hold around 0.75%. The same sample was also studied in work on T cells of mothers and their children.

The specimen sequenced was blood. The receptor set was obtained from a girl under 10 years old in good health. CDR3s include the opening cysteine and the closing phenylalanine or tryptophan. Fields, in order: V gene, J gene, clone size, D gene, CDR3 DNA, CDR3 protein. D genes are given only for firm matches. The listing skips clone size in some rows; elsewhere it reads once, few, many or a size class.

v_call: TRBV25-1; j_call: TRBJ2-7; clone_size: NA; d_call: NA; cdr3_nt: TGTGCCAGCAGAGAAGGGGCCTCCTACGAGCAGTACTTC; cdr3_aa: CASREGASYEQYF
v_call: TRBV7-2; j_call: TRBJ2-2; clone_size: few; d_call: NA; cdr3_nt: TGTGCCAGCAGCTTAGGATTAGCGGATTACACCGGGGAGCTGTTTTTT; cdr3_aa: CASSLGLADYTGELFF
v_call: TRBV24-1; j_call: TRBJ2-1; clone_size: few; d_call: TRBD2; cdr3_nt: TGTGCCACCAGTGCCCTTAGCGGGGGCCCAAGTAGTTACAATGAGCAGTTCTTC; cdr3_aa: CATSALSGGPSSYNEQFF
v_call: TRBV19; j_call: TRBJ2-1; clone_size: NA; d_call: NA; cdr3_nt: TGTGCCAGTAGTATTGAGTCGGCCAATGAGCAGTTCTTC; cdr3_aa: CASSIESANEQFF
v_call: TRBV5-1; j_call: TRBJ2-1; clone_size: NA; d_call: TRBD1; cdr3_nt: TGCGCCAGCAGCTGGGGGACAGGAATGGGTGAGCAGTTCTTC; cdr3_aa: CASSWGTGMGEQFF
v_call: TRBV7-3; j_call: TRBJ2-4; clone_size: NA; d_call: NA; cdr3_nt: TGTGCCAGCAGCTTAAGCCCGATCTCGGACGGGGAAAACATTCAGTACTTC; cdr3_aa: CASSLSPISDGENIQYF
v_call: TRBV5-1; j_call: TRBJ1-2; clone_size: NA; d_call: NA; cdr3_nt: TGCGCCAGCAGCTCTGACTATCTTATCCTCCAGGGCTACACCTTC; cdr3_aa: CASSSDYLILQGYTF
v_call: TRBV20-1; j_call: TRBJ1-1; clone_size: few; d_call: NA; cdr3_nt: TGCAGTGCTAGAGATTCCGGACGGGGGACTGGGACTGAAGCTTTCTTT; cdr3_aa: CSARDSGRGTGTEAFF
v_call: TRBV5-6; j_call: TRBJ2-5; clone_size: few; d_call: TRBD2; cdr3_nt: TGTGCCAGCAGCGCTAGCGGGAGAAAAGAGACCCAGTACTTC; cdr3_aa: CASSASGRKETQYF
v_call: TRBV7-2; j_call: TRBJ1-1; clone_size: few; d_call: NA; cdr3_nt: TGTGCCAGCAGCTTAGACGGGACGGATAAAGCTTTCTTT; cdr3_aa: CASSLDGTDKAFF
v_call: TRBV5-6; j_call: TRBJ1-5; clone_size: NA; d_call: TRBD1; cdr3_nt: TGTGCCAGCAGCCCCGGGGGCAGGGGGCGCGATTGCAATCAGCCCCAGCATTTT; cdr3_aa: CASSPGGRGRDCNQPQHF
v_call: TRBV5-1; j_call: TRBJ2-3; clone_size: NA; d_call: TRBD2; cdr3_nt: TGCGCCAGCAGCTCCGGGACTAGCGGGGCTTTATCGACAGCTACGCAGTATTTT; cdr3_aa: CASSSGTSGALSTATQYF
v_call: TRBV28; j_call: TRBJ2-3; clone_size: few; d_call: NA; cdr3_nt: TGTGCCAGCAGTTTACGGGATGGCACAGATACGCAGTATTTT; cdr3_aa: CASSLRDGTDTQYF
v_call: TRBV7-2; j_call: TRBJ2-5; clone_size: few; d_call: TRBD2; cdr3_nt: TGTGCCAGCAGCCCCACAGCGGGAGAGGGGGAGACCCAGTACTTC; cdr3_aa: CASSPTAGEGETQYF
v_call: TRBV10-3; j_call: TRBJ2-3; clone_size: NA; d_call: NA; cdr3_nt: TGTGCCATAAGGAGAGAGGGAGGCGATACGCAGTATTTT; cdr3_aa: CAIRREGGDTQYF
v_call: TRBV2; j_call: TRBJ1-2; clone_size: NA; d_call: NA; cdr3_nt: TGTGCCAGCAGTGAAGGGATCAATGGCTACACCTTC; cdr3_aa: CASSEGINGYTF
v_call: TRBV20-1; j_call: TRBJ2-5; clone_size: NA; d_call: TRBD2; cdr3_nt: TGCAGTGCTGATGGCGCGGGACTAGCGGACCAAGAGACCCAGTACTTC; cdr3_aa: CSADGAGLADQETQYF
v_call: TRBV29-1; j_call: TRBJ2-7; clone_size: NA; d_call: NA; cdr3_nt: TGCAGCGTTGAAGCCATTTCCCCGGGCAGATTCGTCTACGAGCAGTACTTC; cdr3_aa: CSVEAISPGRFVYEQYF
v_call: TRBV7-2; j_call: TRBJ1-4; clone_size: few; d_call: TRBD1; cdr3_nt: TGTGCCAGCAGCTTATGGGCCCCCGGGACAGGGGAAGAAAAACTGTTTTTT; cdr3_aa: CASSLWAPGTGEEKLFF
v_call: TRBV5-1; j_call: TRBJ2-7; clone_size: few; d_call: NA; cdr3_nt: TGCGCCAGCAGCTTGTCGGTCCAAGGCGAGCAGTACTTC; cdr3_aa: CASSLSVQGEQYF
v_call: TRBV6-2/TRBV6-3; j_call: TRBJ1-1; clone_size: NA; d_call: NA; cdr3_nt: TGTGCCACCACCGGGACCTCCATGAACACTGAAGCTTTCTTT; cdr3_aa: CATTGTSMNTEAFF
v_call: TRBV12-3/TRBV12-4; j_call: TRBJ1-4; clone_size: NA; d_call: NA; cdr3_nt: TGTGCCAGCAGCATATTAATGACCGAAAAACTGTTTTTT; cdr3_aa: CASSILMTEKLFF
v_call: TRBV2; j_call: TRBJ1-1; clone_size: few; d_call: NA; cdr3_nt: TGTGCCGCGGCAGGCACTGAAGCTTTCTTT; cdr3_aa: CAAAGTEAFF
v_call: TRBV5-5; j_call: TRBJ2-3; clone_size: NA; d_call: NA; cdr3_nt: TGTGCCAGCAGCGGACCGGGAAACGCAGATACGCAGTATTTT; cdr3_aa: CASSGPGNADTQYF
v_call: TRBV15; j_call: TRBJ1-1; clone_size: NA; d_call: NA; cdr3_nt: TGTGCCGCCAGCAGAGACCCTGGGGGCGCTGAAGCTTTCTTT; cdr3_aa: CAASRDPGGAEAFF
v_call: TRBV29-1; j_call: TRBJ2-5; clone_size: few; d_call: TRBD2; cdr3_nt: TGCAGCGTTGAAATGGGTGGACTAGCGGGTATATTCTTC; cdr3_aa: CSVEMGGLAGIFF
v_call: TRBV19; j_call: TRBJ2-7; clone_size: many; d_call: NA; cdr3_nt: TGTGCCAGTAGTTATACAGGGAGCTACGAGCAGTACTTC; cdr3_aa: CASSYTGSYEQYF
v_call: TRBV20-1; j_call: TRBJ2-3; clone_size: few; d_call: TRBD2; cdr3_nt: TGCAGTGCTAGAGATCTAGCGGGGAATGTGAACACAGATACGCAGTATTTT; cdr3_aa: CSARDLAGNVNTDTQYF
v_call: TRBV6-2/TRBV6-3; j_call: TRBJ2-2; clone_size: few; d_call: NA; cdr3_nt: TGTGCCAGCAGACCCTCGGGCGTAGGAGGGCCCGGGGAGCTGTTTTTT; cdr3_aa: CASRPSGVGGPGELFF
v_call: TRBV7-6; j_call: TRBJ2-5; clone_size: few; d_call: TRBD2; cdr3_nt: TGTGCCAGCAGCTTAGGTCCTCGGCGAGCGGGAGGGCCCTGGGAGACCCAGTACTTC; cdr3_aa: CASSLGPRRAGGPWETQYF
v_call: TRBV5-5; j_call: TRBJ1-3; clone_size: NA; d_call: NA; cdr3_nt: TGTGCCAGCAGCGCCTTTGGGGGTGGAAACACCATATATTTT; cdr3_aa: CASSAFGGGNTIYF
v_call: TRBV4-1; j_call: TRBJ2-5; clone_size: few; d_call: NA; cdr3_nt: TGCGCCAGCAGCCAGGGACCTTCGGAGACCCAGTACTTC; cdr3_aa: CASSQGPSETQYF
v_call: TRBV7-9; j_call: TRBJ2-2; clone_size: NA; d_call: TRBD1; cdr3_nt: TGTGCCAGCAGCTTAATTGGTAGACAGGGAATACCGACCGGGGAGCTGTTTTTT; cdr3_aa: CASSLIGRQGIPTGELFF
v_call: TRBV13; j_call: TRBJ2-7; clone_size: NA; d_call: TRBD2; cdr3_nt: TGTGCCAGCAGCTTACTAGCGGGATCCAACGAGCAGTACTTC; cdr3_aa: CASSLLAGSNEQYF
v_call: TRBV20-1; j_call: TRBJ2-1; clone_size: few; d_call: NA; cdr3_nt: TGCAGTGTAGGACAGCTAGCTTACAATGAGCAGTTCTTC; cdr3_aa: CSVGQLAYNEQFF
v_call: TRBV3-1; j_call: TRBJ2-1; clone_size: NA; d_call: TRBD2; cdr3_nt: TGTGCCAGCAGCCTGTGGTTCATAGCGGGCAAGAGCTCCTACAATGAGCAGTTCTTC; cdr3_aa: CASSLWFIAGKSSYNEQFF
v_call: TRBV6-6; j_call: TRBJ2-5; clone_size: NA; d_call: TRBD2; cdr3_nt: TGTGCCAGCAGTGCGACTAGCGGGGTATCGGCCCAGTACTTC; cdr3_aa: CASSATSGVSAQYF
v_call: TRBV28; j_call: TRBJ2-7; clone_size: NA; d_call: NA; cdr3_nt: TGTGCCAGCGGCTCCTCCGTTCTCCTGCAGTACTTC; cdr3_aa: CASGSSVLLQYF
v_call: TRBV28; j_call: TRBJ1-5; clone_size: few; d_call: NA; cdr3_nt: TGTGCCAGCAGTTCCCAAGGGGCCCGGCCCCAGCATTTT; cdr3_aa: CASSSQGARPQHF
v_call: TRBV7-3; j_call: TRBJ2-3; clone_size: few; d_call: TRBD2; cdr3_nt: TGTGCCAGCAGCTTGGGACTACCTAGCACAGATACGCAGTATTTT; cdr3_aa: CASSLGLPSTDTQYF
v_call: TRBV7-3; j_call: TRBJ2-1; clone_size: NA; d_call: TRBD2; cdr3_nt: TGTGCCAGCAGCCCCAATCCAGCGGGGGCTGGGATAAGGGAGCAGTTCTTC; cdr3_aa: CASSPNPAGAGIREQFF
v_call: TRBV20-1; j_call: TRBJ2-3; clone_size: NA; d_call: TRBD2; cdr3_nt: TGCAGTGCTAGAAGCGCTAGCGGGATAGGCGACACAGATACGCAGTATTTT; cdr3_aa: CSARSASGIGDTDTQYF
v_call: TRBV23-1; j_call: TRBJ1-2; clone_size: NA; d_call: NA; cdr3_nt: TGCGCCAGCAGTCCCCCAGGGTTAGAGTATGGCTACACCTTC; cdr3_aa: CASSPPGLEYGYTF
v_call: TRBV12-3/TRBV12-4; j_call: TRBJ2-1; clone_size: NA; d_call: NA; cdr3_nt: TGTGCCGGCAGTTTATCCCGCTACAATGAGCAGTTCTTC; cdr3_aa: CAGSLSRYNEQFF
v_call: TRBV7-9; j_call: TRBJ2-7; clone_size: NA; d_call: NA; cdr3_nt: TGTGCCAGCAGCTTACAGGAAAGCGAGCAGTACTTC; cdr3_aa: CASSLQESEQYF
v_call: TRBV20-1; j_call: TRBJ2-7; clone_size: few; d_call: NA; cdr3_nt: TGCAGTGCTAGAGATCAGGGGAGCCCCTACGAGCAGTACTTC; cdr3_aa: CSARDQGSPYEQYF
v_call: TRBV9; j_call: TRBJ2-3; clone_size: few; d_call: TRBD2; cdr3_nt: TGTGCCAGCAGCGTAGGGGGTAGCGGGGGCACGGATACGCAGTATTTT; cdr3_aa: CASSVGGSGGTDTQYF
v_call: TRBV20-1; j_call: TRBJ2-1; clone_size: few; d_call: TRBD2; cdr3_nt: TGCAGTGGCGGCGGGAGCCACCCATACAATGAGCAGTTCTTC; cdr3_aa: CSGGGSHPYNEQFF
v_call: TRBV6-2/TRBV6-3; j_call: TRBJ2-5; clone_size: NA; d_call: NA; cdr3_nt: TGTGCCAGCAAGGAGGGGGCGAAGGTGGAGACCCAGTACTTC; cdr3_aa: CASKEGAKVETQYF
v_call: TRBV11-2; j_call: TRBJ2-1; clone_size: NA; d_call: NA; cdr3_nt: TGTGCCAGCAGCCCACTTCGGGGAGGGGGGCATGAGCAGTTCTTC; cdr3_aa: CASSPLRGGGHEQFF
v_call: TRBV6-5; j_call: TRBJ2-1; clone_size: few; d_call: NA; cdr3_nt: TGTGCCAGCAGTTACTTAGCCGCACGGAGCTCCTACAATGAGCAGTTCTTC; cdr3_aa: CASSYLAARSSYNEQFF
v_call: TRBV7-2; j_call: TRBJ1-1; clone_size: few; d_call: NA; cdr3_nt: TGTGCCAGCAGCTTAGCGTCGTCGGGGGGGGCCGAAGCTTTCTTT; cdr3_aa: CASSLASSGGAEAFF
v_call: TRBV4-2; j_call: TRBJ1-2; clone_size: few; d_call: NA; cdr3_nt: TGTGCCAGCAGCCAAGATCGGACAGTGAGGAATGGCTACACCTTC; cdr3_aa: CASSQDRTVRNGYTF
v_call: TRBV15; j_call: TRBJ2-3; clone_size: NA; d_call: NA; cdr3_nt: TGTGCCACTCAAAAAGCGGGTAGCACAGATACGCAGTATTTT; cdr3_aa: CATQKAGSTDTQYF
v_call: TRBV28; j_call: TRBJ1-6; clone_size: NA; d_call: NA; cdr3_nt: TGTGCCAGCAGTTTGAATAGGAGGGCTTCACCCCTCCACTTT; cdr3_aa: CASSLNRRASPLHF
v_call: TRBV11-2; j_call: TRBJ2-5; clone_size: few; d_call: NA; cdr3_nt: TGTGCCAGCAGCTTATCCCCTAGCCCCCAAGAGACCCAGTACTTC; cdr3_aa: CASSLSPSPQETQYF
v_call: TRBV6-6; j_call: TRBJ1-4; clone_size: NA; d_call: TRBD1; cdr3_nt: TGTGCCAGCAGTTCCGGACAGGGTGTTAATGAAAAACTGTTTTTT; cdr3_aa: CASSSGQGVNEKLFF
v_call: TRBV20-1; j_call: TRBJ1-1; clone_size: NA; d_call: NA; cdr3_nt: TGCAGTGCTAGGATTTCGGGAACTGAAGCTTTCTTT; cdr3_aa: CSARISGTEAFF
v_call: TRBV20-1; j_call: TRBJ2-3; clone_size: NA; d_call: NA; cdr3_nt: TGCAGTGCCGTAGGGAGAACTGTAAGGGAGGCCCCCTTTGCGCAGTATTTT; cdr3_aa: CSAVGRTVREAPFAQYF